These T cell receptor beta chains were read from a single sample in a study of Ad26.COV2.S vaccination and SARS-CoV-2 variants. Here immunoSEQ multiplex PCR was the method, and the copy in TCRdb shows in-frame clones only, minus some. This table holds about 350,000 clones, 75% to 90% found once. The sequencing here drew on peripheral blood, taken in a trial of Ad26.COV2.S vaccine versus placebo. The receptors were sampled from a person between 18 and 60 years old who received the Ad26.COV2.S COVID-19 vaccine or a placebo. Both conserved end residues are part of each CDR3. A D gene is named only where the DNA matches it firmly. Some rows have no size entry. The others give once, few or many, or a class for an expanded clone.

len,v_gene,j_gene,d_gene,abundance,CDR3aa,CDR3nt
18,TRBV5-6,TRBJ1-1,TRBD1,-,CASSQRKGAEALHTEAFF,TGTGCCAGCAGCCAGCGTAAGGGGGCGGAAGCCTTGCACACTGAAGCTTTCTTT
14,TRBV5-6,TRBJ2-1,-,-,CASSRDGRAWEQFF,TGTGCCAGCAGCCGGGACGGTAGGGCATGGGAGCAGTTCTTC
12,TRBV28,TRBJ1-2,-,-,CASRHKNYGYTF,TGTGCCAGCAGACACAAGAACTATGGCTACACCTTC
14,TRBV28,TRBJ1-1,-,many,CASSLVRDHSEAFF,TGTGCCAGCAGTTTGGTGCGGGACCACTCAGAAGCTTTCTTT
12,TRBV5-6,TRBJ2-2,-,-,CASSFWGGELFF,TGTGCCAGCAGCTTTTGGGGCGGGGAGCTGTTTTTT
13,TRBV25-1,TRBJ1-2,-,-,CASSEVEGHGYTF,TGTGCCAGCAGTGAAGTGGAGGGCCATGGCTACACCTTC
14,TRBV6-6,TRBJ2-5,-,-,CASSSEASQETQYF,TGTGCCAGCAGTTCTGAGGCCTCACAAGAGACCCAGTACTTC
11,TRBV7-9,TRBJ2-7,-,once,CASSLGVEQYF,TGTGCCAGCAGCTTGGGTGTCGAGCAGTACTTC
16,TRBV27,TRBJ2-6,-,-,CASSWTASSGANVLTF,TGTGCCAGCAGTTGGACAGCCAGCTCTGGGGCCAACGTCCTGACTTTC
12,TRBV21-1,TRBJ1-1,-,-,CASSKRGSGAFF,TGTGCCAGCAGCAAACGTGGATCGGGAGCTTTCTTT
13,TRBV9,TRBJ2-1,-,-,CASSAGLYNEQFF,TGTGCCAGCAGCGCCGGGCTGTACAATGAGCAGTTCTTC
16,TRBV2,TRBJ2-7,TRBD1,-,CASSEGPGQGAYEQYF,TGTGCCAGCAGTGAAGGTCCCGGACAGGGCGCCTACGAGCAGTACTTC
11,TRBV6-5,TRBJ2-5,TRBD2,-,CASSLGGAQYF,TGTGCCAGCAGCCTGGGGGGGGCCCAGTACTTC
14,TRBV7-9,TRBJ1-1,TRBD1,-,CASSGRTGVTEAFF,TGTGCCAGCAGCGGCCGGACAGGGGTAACTGAAGCTTTCTTT
13,TRBV5-5,TRBJ1-6,-,-,CASSPPPEGALHF,TGTGCCAGCAGCCCGCCTCCGGAGGGGGCCCTCCACTTT
15,TRBV7-8,TRBJ2-5,TRBD1,-,CASSLVGRGQETQYF,TGTGCCAGCAGCTTAGTAGGCAGGGGGCAAGAGACCCAGTACTTC
17,TRBV18,TRBJ2-6,TRBD1,-,CASSPMVQGVGANVLTF,TGTGCCAGCTCACCAATGGTTCAGGGGGTCGGGGCCAACGTCCTGACTTTC
15,TRBV10-1,TRBJ2-7,TRBD2,-,CASSESRGGPYEQYF,TGCGCCAGCAGTGAGTCTCGGGGGGGTCCGTACGAGCAGTACTTC
13,TRBV11-1,TRBJ2-1,-,-,CASGQLSYNEQFF,TGTGCCAGCGGCCAGCTCTCCTACAATGAGCAGTTCTTC
13,TRBV6-2/TRBV6-3,TRBJ1-1,-,-,CASSRPQGTEAFF,TGTGCCAGCAGCCGGCCCCAGGGCACTGAAGCTTTCTTT
15,TRBV27,TRBJ2-5,TRBD2,-,CASSLSPSGLETQYF,TGTGCCAGCAGTTTATCGCCTAGCGGTTTGGAGACCCAGTACTTC
13,TRBV9,TRBJ2-1,-,-,CASSAASYNEQFF,TGTGCCAGCAGTGCGGCTTCCTACAATGAGCAGTTCTTC